This TCR beta chain was found in a study of identical twins. Unique molecular identifiers were present on the cDNA, and a universal primer site came from template switching. Via MiXCR, TCRdb re-called the 5' RACE reads, giving one row per CDR3 protein. The sample carries around 450,000 distinct CDR3 sequences, 11% to 15% recorded once. This clonotype was seen repeatedly, ten times or more. Its target is unknown. Study-wide findings and caveats: The study found excess low generation probability among twin-shared out-of-frame alpha sequences. Abundant beta clonotypes from cord blood had fewer insertions, unlike memory repertoires, which showed none.

Trimming shortened V by 4 bases and J by 6 bases, and 15 bases separated the two germline ends. Germline V gene data show CDR1 as DFQATT and CDR2 as SNEGSKA (reference sequence). The CDR3 spans 13 residues. All donors were healthy, and all were Caucasian. These data are also associated with another study on yellow fever vaccine responses in identical twins.

V gene TRBV20-1 combines with J gene TRBJ1-2, with D perhaps TRBD1 (5 bases). Material for sequencing was CD4+ T cells sorted from blood. The source is a woman between 18 and 29 years old in good health. CDR3 sequence reads: CSATPPGSNGYTF. The CDR3 region has the DNA TGCAGTGCTACCCCTCCAGGGTCAAATGGCTACACCTTC.